Listed below are T cell receptor beta chains from one sample, sequenced in a study of blood T cells in healthy people across ages. MiXCR, run by TCRdb on the 5' RACE reads, gives a single entry per CDR3 protein. The repertoire holds roughly 1,300,000 distinct CDR3 sequences, with approximately 60% as singletons. The material sequenced was blood. Receptors were obtained from a man aged 18 to 35 in good health. Each CDR3 is given with its conserved first and last residue. A D gene is named only where the DNA matches it firmly. Only some rows state a clone size, as once, few, many or a class for expanded clones.

d_gene	abundance	v_gene	j_gene	CDR3aa	CDR3nt
-	-	TRBV20-1	TRBJ1-1	CSATPRGTEAFF	TGCAGTGCTACCCCGAGGGGCACTGAAGCTTTCTTT
-	few	TRBV4-1	TRBJ2-2	CASSQEPGRNTGELFF	TGCGCCAGCAGCCAAGAGCCAGGGAGGAACACCGGGGAGCTGTTTTTT
-	few	TRBV9	TRBJ2-7	CASSVGQGFSYEQYF	TGTGCCAGCAGCGTAGGGCAGGGGTTCTCCTACGAGCAGTACTTC
-	-	TRBV29-1	TRBJ2-1	CSVESGRDRQFF	TGCAGCGTTGAGTCTGGGCGGGACCGCCAGTTCTTC
TRBD1	-	TRBV28	TRBJ1-6	CASSLWGQTNSPLHF	TGTGCCAGCAGTTTATGGGGACAGACCAATTCACCCCTCCACTTT
TRBD2	-	TRBV5-1	TRBJ2-4	CASRDQAGVGQYF	TGCGCCAGCAGGGATCAAGCGGGAGTAGGGCAGTACTTC
-	few	TRBV5-1	TRBJ2-3	CASSLGLSGDTDTQYF	TGCGCCAGCAGCTTGGGGTTAAGCGGAGACACAGATACGCAGTATTTT
-	-	TRBV5-1	TRBJ2-3	CASSLERLHTQYF	TGCGCCAGCAGCTTAGAGAGGCTTCATACGCAGTATTTT
-	-	TRBV5-5	TRBJ2-7	CASSLASRPRAYEQYF	TGTGCCAGCAGCTTGGCTAGCAGACCCCGTGCCTACGAGCAGTACTTC
-	-	TRBV29-1	TRBJ2-5	CSVVWGWGKETQYF	TGCAGCGTTGTCTGGGGCTGGGGGAAAGAGACCCAGTACTTC
-	-	TRBV7-9	TRBJ2-7	CASSYMGPYEQYF	TGTGCCAGCAGCTATATGGGACCGTACGAGCAGTACTTC
-	-	TRBV7-2	TRBJ1-4	CASSLGPRREKLFF	TGTGCCAGCAGCCTGGGGCCCCGGCGTGAAAAACTGTTTTTT
TRBD1	-	TRBV7-9	TRBJ2-2	CASSRRDRDTGELFF	TGTGCCAGCAGCCGCCGGGACAGAGACACCGGGGAGCTGTTTTTT
-	-	TRBV25-1	TRBJ2-7	CASSVGGSDTYEQYF	TGTGCCAGCAGTGTAGGAGGGAGTGACACCTACGAGCAGTACTTC
-	-	TRBV6-1	TRBJ1-6	CVSSRPGRSSYNSPLHF	TGTGTCAGCAGCCGGCCGGGACGGAGCTCCTATAATTCACCCCTCCACTTT
-	-	TRBV6-6	TRBJ2-7	CASSHTRYEQYF	TGTGCCAGCAGTCATACACGGTACGAGCAGTACTTC
-	few	TRBV5-1	TRBJ1-1	CASGKDVNTEAFF	TGCGCCAGCGGCAAGGATGTGAACACTGAAGCTTTCTTT
-	few	TRBV4-3	TRBJ2-7	CASSQDPRAGGGSKYYEQYF	TGCGCCAGCAGCCAAGACCCAAGGGCAGGGGGGGGATCTAAGTACTACGAGCAGTACTTC
-	-	TRBV12-3/TRBV12-4	TRBJ1-5	CASSPAGGLYQPQHF	TGTGCCAGCAGTCCCGCCGGGGGCTTGTATCAGCCCCAGCATTTT
-	few	TRBV20-1	TRBJ2-7	CSARIGSPEQYF	TGCAGTGCTAGAATTGGCAGCCCCGAGCAGTACTTC
-	few	TRBV7-6	TRBJ1-2	CASSPADSYGYTF	TGTGCCAGCAGCCCCGCGGATTCCTATGGCTACACCTTC
-	-	TRBV20-1	TRBJ2-3	CSARDMGSESTDTQYF	TGCAGTGCTAGAGATATGGGTAGCGAGAGCACAGATACGCAGTATTTT
-	once	TRBV4-2	TRBJ2-7	CASSQEEGGADFEQYF	TGTGCCAGCAGCCAAGAAGAGGGGGGCGCAGATTTCGAGCAGTACTTC
-	-	TRBV27	TRBJ1-6	CASKLKSSYNSPLHF	TGTGCCAGCAAACTAAAGAGCTCCTATAATTCACCCCTCCACTTT
TRBD1	-	TRBV5-1	TRBJ2-1	CASSRDRRWDEQFF	TGCGCCAGCAGCCGGGACAGGCGGTGGGATGAGCAGTTCTTC
-	-	TRBV4-1	TRBJ2-7	CASSTRIFESYEQYF	TGCGCCAGCAGCACTCGGATCTTTGAAAGCTACGAGCAGTACTTC
-	-	TRBV7-9	TRBJ1-2	CASSLLGRLPADGYTF	TGTGCCAGCAGCTTATTGGGGCGCCTCCCAGCTGATGGCTACACCTTC
-	-	TRBV6-1	TRBJ2-7	CASRPRVDEQYF	TGTGCCAGCAGACCTCGGGTAGACGAGCAGTACTTC
-	-	TRBV4-1	TRBJ1-5	CASSQAVPQGYSNQPQHF	TGCGCCAGCAGCCAAGCGGTGCCCCAAGGATATAGCAATCAGCCCCAGCATTTT
-	-	TRBV20-1	TRBJ2-7	CSAGAEASGLEQYF	TGCAGTGCCGGGGCCGAGGCTTCCGGGCTCGAGCAGTACTTC
-	-	TRBV2	TRBJ1-5	CASMRDQPQHF	TGTGCCAGCATGCGGGATCAGCCCCAGCATTTT
-	-	TRBV21-1	TRBJ2-7	CASSKERQGTYEQYF	TGTGCCAGCAGCAAAGAACGACAGGGTACCTACGAGCAGTACTTC
-	few	TRBV9	TRBJ2-7	CASSVGDRFYEQYF	TGTGCCAGCAGCGTGGGGGACCGCTTCTACGAGCAGTACTTC
-	-	TRBV7-2	TRBJ2-2	CASSLDPGTGELFF	TGTGCCAGCAGCTTAGATCCCGGCACCGGGGAGCTGTTTTTT
-	few	TRBV12-3/TRBV12-4	TRBJ1-1	CASSYILGVNTEAFF	TGTGCCAGCAGTTATATTCTGGGGGTTAACACTGAAGCTTTCTTT
TRBD2	-	TRBV12-3/TRBV12-4	TRBJ2-7	CASSEDGTSGVYEQYF	TGTGCCAGCAGTGAGGATGGGACTAGCGGAGTGTACGAGCAGTACTTC
TRBD1	few	TRBV6-5	TRBJ2-7	CASIRTGGAYEQYF	TGTGCCAGCATCCGGACAGGGGGAGCCTACGAGCAGTACTTC
TRBD2	-	TRBV2	TRBJ2-7	CASSRLAVSSYEQYF	TGTGCCAGCAGTAGACTAGCGGTGAGCTCCTACGAGCAGTACTTC
TRBD2	-	TRBV10-3	TRBJ2-3	CAISESIVLAGGRREDTQYF	TGTGCCATCAGTGAGTCGATAGTACTAGCGGGAGGAAGGCGTGAAGATACGCAGTATTTT
TRBD1	-	TRBV7-2	TRBJ2-7	CASSLDWLTGDDEQYF	TGTGCCAGCAGCTTAGATTGGTTAACAGGGGACGACGAGCAGTACTTC
TRBD1	-	TRBV15	TRBJ1-4	CATSPRQQGEFEKLFF	TGTGCCACCAGCCCACGACAACAGGGGGAGTTTGAAAAACTGTTTTTT
TRBD2	many	TRBV27	TRBJ2-7	CASSLAGGNEQYF	TGTGCCAGCTCACTAGCGGGAGGAAACGAGCAGTACTTC
-	few	TRBV10-3	TRBJ1-2	CAISDPPGTIHGYTF	TGTGCCATCAGTGACCCACCAGGGACTATCCATGGCTACACCTTC
-	-	TRBV20-1	TRBJ2-7	CSARRALSYEQYF	TGCAGTGCTAGGAGAGCGCTATCCTACGAGCAGTACTTC
-	-	TRBV4-1	TRBJ2-3	CASSQVLPVSTDTQYF	TGCGCCAGCAGCCAAGTTCTCCCAGTTAGCACAGATACGCAGTATTTT
TRBD1	-	TRBV18	TRBJ2-3	CASEGQENTQYF	TGTGCCAGCGAAGGACAGGAGAATACGCAGTATTTT
TRBD2	-	TRBV7-2	TRBJ2-7	CASSLIRTGLPYEQYF	TGTGCCAGCAGCCTAATCCGGACGGGACTACCCTACGAGCAGTACTTC
-	-	TRBV5-1	TRBJ1-6	CASSPGVLNSPLHF	TGCGCCAGCAGCCCAGGGGTGTTGAATTCACCCCTCCACTTT
-	-	TRBV6-6	TRBJ2-3	CASSYDRSTDTQYF	TGTGCCAGCAGTTATGACAGAAGCACAGATACGCAGTATTTT
-	-	TRBV7-6	TRBJ2-7	CASSPVSANSYEQYF	TGTGCCAGCAGCCCGGTCTCAGCGAACTCCTACGAGCAGTACTTC
-	-	TRBV11-2	TRBJ1-1	CASSPNAGGEAFF	TGTGCCAGCAGCCCCAATGCGGGCGGTGAAGCTTTCTTT
-	-	TRBV6-2/TRBV6-3	TRBJ1-1	CASSFRTRLNTEAFF	TGTGCCAGCAGTTTTCGGACAAGATTGAACACTGAAGCTTTCTTT
-	-	TRBV2	TRBJ2-1	CASSTLRDTSYNEQFF	TGTGCCAGCAGCACATTACGGGACACCTCCTACAATGAGCAGTTCTTC
-	-	TRBV29-1	TRBJ1-1	CSVEDREDTEAFF	TGCAGCGTTGAAGACAGGGAAGACACTGAAGCTTTCTTT